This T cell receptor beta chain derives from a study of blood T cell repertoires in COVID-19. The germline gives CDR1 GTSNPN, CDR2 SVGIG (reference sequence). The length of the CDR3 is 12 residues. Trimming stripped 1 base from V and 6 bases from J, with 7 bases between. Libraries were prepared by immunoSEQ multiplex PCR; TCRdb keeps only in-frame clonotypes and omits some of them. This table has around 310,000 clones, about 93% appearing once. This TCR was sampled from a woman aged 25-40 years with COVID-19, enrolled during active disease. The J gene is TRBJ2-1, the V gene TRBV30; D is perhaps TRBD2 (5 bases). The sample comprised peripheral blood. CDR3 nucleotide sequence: TGTGCCTGGAGTGCCCGGGGCAATGAGCAGTTCTTC. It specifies CAWSARGNEQFF.